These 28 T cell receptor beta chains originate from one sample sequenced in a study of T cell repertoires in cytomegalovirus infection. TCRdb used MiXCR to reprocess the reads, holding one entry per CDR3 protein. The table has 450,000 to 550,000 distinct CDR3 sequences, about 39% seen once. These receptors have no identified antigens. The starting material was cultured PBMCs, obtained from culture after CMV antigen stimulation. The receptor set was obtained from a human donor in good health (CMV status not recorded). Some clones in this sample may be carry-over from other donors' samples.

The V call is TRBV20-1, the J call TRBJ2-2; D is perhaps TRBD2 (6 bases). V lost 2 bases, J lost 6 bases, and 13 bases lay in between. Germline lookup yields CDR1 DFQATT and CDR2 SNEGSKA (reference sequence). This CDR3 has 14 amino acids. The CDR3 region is CSARIPKRAGELFF. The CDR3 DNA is TGCAGTGCTAGAATCCCAAAGCGGGCCGGGGAGCTGTTTTTT.

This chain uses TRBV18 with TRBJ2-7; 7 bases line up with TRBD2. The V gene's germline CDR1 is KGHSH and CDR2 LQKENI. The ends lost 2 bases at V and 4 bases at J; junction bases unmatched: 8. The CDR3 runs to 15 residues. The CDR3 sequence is CASSPGGGSLYEQYF. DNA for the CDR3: TGTGCCAGCTCACCAGGAGGCGGGAGTTTATACGAGCAGTACTTC. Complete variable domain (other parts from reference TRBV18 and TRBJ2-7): NAGVMQNPRHLVRRRGQEARLRCSPMKGHSHVYWYRQLPEEGLKFMVYLQKENIIDESGMPKERFSAEFPKEGPSILRIQQVVRGDSAAYFCASSPGGGSLYEQYFGPGTRLTVT.

The CDR3, as DNA: TGTGCCAGCAGTTACACCCTTGCAGGGTGGGAAGCTTTCTTT. Its translation is CASSYTLAGWEAFF. This chain uses TRBV6-5 with TRBJ1-1; perhaps TRBD1 as D (5 bases). The V and J ends lost 2 bases and 8 bases respectively, with 15 bases between them. Germline V gives CDR1 MNHEY, CDR2 SVGAGI. The CDR3 runs to 14 residues.

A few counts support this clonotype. This CDR3 reads CASSPSGGPGYEQYF. The DNA for the CDR3 is TGTGCCAGCAGCCCTAGCGGGGGCCCGGGATACGAGCAGTACTTC. V usage is TRBV11-2 and J usage is TRBJ2-7; 10 bases map to TRBD2. This CDR3 is 15 amino acids long. Unmatched junction bases numbered 8, after V lost 5 bases and J lost 4 bases. CDR1 and CDR2 (germline): SGHAT, FQNNGV.

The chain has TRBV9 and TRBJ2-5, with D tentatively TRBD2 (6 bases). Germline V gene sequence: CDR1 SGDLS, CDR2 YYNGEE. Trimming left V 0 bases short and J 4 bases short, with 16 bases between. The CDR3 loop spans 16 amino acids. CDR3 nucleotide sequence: TGTGCCAGCAGCGTAGAGGTGGGGGGATTAGGAGAGACCCAGTACTTC. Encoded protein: CASSVEVGGLGETQYF.

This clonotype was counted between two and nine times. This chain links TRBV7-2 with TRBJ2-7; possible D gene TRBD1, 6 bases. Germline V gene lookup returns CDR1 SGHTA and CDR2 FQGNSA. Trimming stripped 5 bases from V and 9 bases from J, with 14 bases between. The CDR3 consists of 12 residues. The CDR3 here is CASSDTGFGQYF. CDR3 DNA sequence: TGTGCCAGCAGCGATACAGGGTTTGGGCAGTACTTC.

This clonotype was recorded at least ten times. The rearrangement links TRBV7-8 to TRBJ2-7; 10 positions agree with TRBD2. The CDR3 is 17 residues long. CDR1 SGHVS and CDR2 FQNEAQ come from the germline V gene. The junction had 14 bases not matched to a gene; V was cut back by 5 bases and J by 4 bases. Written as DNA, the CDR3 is TGTGCCAGCAGCCCGAGACTAGCGGGCTATTCAGGGTACGAGCAGTACTTC. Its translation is CASSPRLAGYSGYEQYF.

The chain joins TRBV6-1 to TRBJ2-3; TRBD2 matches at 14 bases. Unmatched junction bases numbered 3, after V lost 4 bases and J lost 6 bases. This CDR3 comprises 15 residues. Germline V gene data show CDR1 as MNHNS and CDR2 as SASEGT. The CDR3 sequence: CASSGTSGGRDTQYF. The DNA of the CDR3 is TGTGCCAGCAGTGGGACTAGCGGGGGGCGGGATACGCAGTATTTT.

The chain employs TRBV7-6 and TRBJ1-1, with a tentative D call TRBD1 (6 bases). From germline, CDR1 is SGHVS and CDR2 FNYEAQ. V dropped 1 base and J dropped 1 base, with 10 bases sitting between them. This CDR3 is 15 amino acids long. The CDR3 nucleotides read TGTGCCAGCAGCTTAGGGGACACCTGGAACACTGAAGCTTTCTTT. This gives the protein CASSLGDTWNTEAFF.

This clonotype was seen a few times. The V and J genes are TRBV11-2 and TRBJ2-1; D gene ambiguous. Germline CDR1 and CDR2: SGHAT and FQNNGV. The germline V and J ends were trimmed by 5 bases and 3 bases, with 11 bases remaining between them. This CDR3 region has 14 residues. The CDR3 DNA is TGTGCCAGCAGCCCAACCCGCGGCTACAATGAGCAGTTCTTC. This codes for CASSPTRGYNEQFF.

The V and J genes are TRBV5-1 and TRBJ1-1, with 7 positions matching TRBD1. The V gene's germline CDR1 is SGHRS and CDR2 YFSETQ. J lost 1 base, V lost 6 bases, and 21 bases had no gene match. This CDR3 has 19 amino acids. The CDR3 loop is CASTPSRQGEERKNTEAFF. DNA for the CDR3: TGCGCCAGCACCCCGTCGAGGCAGGGGGAAGAGAGGAAGAACACTGAAGCTTTCTTT.

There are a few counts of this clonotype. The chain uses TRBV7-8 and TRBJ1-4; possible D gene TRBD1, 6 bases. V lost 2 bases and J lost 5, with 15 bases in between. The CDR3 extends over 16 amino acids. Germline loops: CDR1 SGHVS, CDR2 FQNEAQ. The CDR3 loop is CASSLTRGQGNEKLFF. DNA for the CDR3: TGTGCCAGCAGCTTAACGCGGGGCCAGGGGAATGAAAAACTGTTTTTT.

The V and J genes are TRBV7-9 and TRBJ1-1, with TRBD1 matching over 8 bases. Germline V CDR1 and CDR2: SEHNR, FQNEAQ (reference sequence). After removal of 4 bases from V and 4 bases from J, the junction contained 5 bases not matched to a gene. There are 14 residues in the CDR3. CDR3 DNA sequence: TGTGCCAGCAGCTCGGACAGGGACGGCACTGAAGCTTTCTTT. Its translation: CASSSDRDGTEAFF.

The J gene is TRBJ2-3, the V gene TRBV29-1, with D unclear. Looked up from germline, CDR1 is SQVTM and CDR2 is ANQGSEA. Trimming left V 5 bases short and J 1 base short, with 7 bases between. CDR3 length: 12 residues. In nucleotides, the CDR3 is TGCAGCGTTACCCTTGGCACAGATACGCAGTATTTT. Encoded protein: CSVTLGTDTQYF.

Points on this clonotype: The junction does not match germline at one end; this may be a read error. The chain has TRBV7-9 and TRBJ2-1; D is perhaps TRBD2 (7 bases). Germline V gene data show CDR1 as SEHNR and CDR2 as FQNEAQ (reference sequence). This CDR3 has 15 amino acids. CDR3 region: CASTLSRGPYNEQFF. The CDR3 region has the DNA TGTGCCAGCACCTTATCGCGGGGGCCATACAATGAGCAGTTCTTC.

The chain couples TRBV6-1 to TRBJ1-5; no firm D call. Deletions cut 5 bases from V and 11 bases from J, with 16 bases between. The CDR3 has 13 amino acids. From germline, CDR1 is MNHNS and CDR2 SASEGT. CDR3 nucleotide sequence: TGTGCCAGCAGTAGAACCGCCGGGCCGTCCCAGCATTTT. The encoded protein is CASSRTAGPSQHF.

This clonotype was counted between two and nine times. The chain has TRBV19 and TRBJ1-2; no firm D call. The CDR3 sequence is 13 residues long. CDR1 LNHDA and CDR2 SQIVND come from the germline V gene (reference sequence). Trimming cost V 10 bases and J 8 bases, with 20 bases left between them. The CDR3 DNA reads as TGTGCCACCTTCCCAGGTGGCCTCGGAGGCTACACCTTC. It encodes CATFPGGLGGYTF.

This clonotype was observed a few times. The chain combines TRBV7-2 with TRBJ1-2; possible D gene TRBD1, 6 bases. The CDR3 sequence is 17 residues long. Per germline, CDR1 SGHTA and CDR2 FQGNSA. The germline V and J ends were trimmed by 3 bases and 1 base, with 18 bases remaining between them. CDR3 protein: CASSFGQSLNINYGYTF. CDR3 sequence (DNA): TGTGCCAGCAGCTTCGGACAGAGTCTTAACATTAACTATGGCTACACCTTC.

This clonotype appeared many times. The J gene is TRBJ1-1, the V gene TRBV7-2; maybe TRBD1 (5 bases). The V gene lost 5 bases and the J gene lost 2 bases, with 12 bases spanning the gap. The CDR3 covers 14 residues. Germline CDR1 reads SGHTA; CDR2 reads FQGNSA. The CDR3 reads CASSPGTANTEAFF. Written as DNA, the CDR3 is TGTGCCAGCAGCCCCGGGACTGCAAACACTGAAGCTTTCTTT.

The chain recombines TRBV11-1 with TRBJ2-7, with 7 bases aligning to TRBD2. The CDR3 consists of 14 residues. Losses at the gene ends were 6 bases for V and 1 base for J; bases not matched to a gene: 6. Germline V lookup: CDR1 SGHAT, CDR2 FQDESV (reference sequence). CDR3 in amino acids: CASRVAGRSYEQYF. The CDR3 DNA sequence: TGTGCCAGCAGAGTCGCCGGGAGGTCCTACGAGCAGTACTTC.

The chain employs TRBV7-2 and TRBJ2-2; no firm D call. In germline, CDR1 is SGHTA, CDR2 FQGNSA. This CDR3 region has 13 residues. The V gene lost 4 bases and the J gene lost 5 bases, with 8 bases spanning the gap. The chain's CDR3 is CASSSERTGELFF. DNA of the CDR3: TGTGCCAGCAGCTCAGAGCGAACCGGGGAGCTGTTTTTT.

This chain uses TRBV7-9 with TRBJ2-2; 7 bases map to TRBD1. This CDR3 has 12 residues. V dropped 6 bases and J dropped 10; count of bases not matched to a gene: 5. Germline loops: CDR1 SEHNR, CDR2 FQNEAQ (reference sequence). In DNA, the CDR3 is TGTGCCAGCAGAGAAGGGGGCGTGGAGCTGTTTTTT. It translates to CASREGGVELFF.

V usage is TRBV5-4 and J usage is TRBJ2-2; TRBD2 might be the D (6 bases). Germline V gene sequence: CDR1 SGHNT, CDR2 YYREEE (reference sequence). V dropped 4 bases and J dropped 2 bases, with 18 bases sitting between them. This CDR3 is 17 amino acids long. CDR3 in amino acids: CASSPNTGTSNTGELFF. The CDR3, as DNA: TGTGCCAGCAGCCCGAATACCGGGACTTCAAACACCGGGGAGCTGTTTTTT.

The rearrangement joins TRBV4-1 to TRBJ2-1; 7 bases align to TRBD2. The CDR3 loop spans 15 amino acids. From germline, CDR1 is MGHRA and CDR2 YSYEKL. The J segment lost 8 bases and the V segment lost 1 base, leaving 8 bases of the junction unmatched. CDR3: CASSQVAGVIYEQFF. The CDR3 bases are TGCGCCAGCAGCCAAGTTGCGGGAGTAATCTATGAGCAGTTCTTC.

The CDR3, as DNA: TGTGCCAGCAGCTTAGTTCCAGCGGGAGGGCTGAACACCGGGGAGCTGTTTTTT. Protein sequence: CASSLVPAGGLNTGELFF. V usage is TRBV7-6 and J usage is TRBJ2-2; TRBD2 agrees at 10 bases. The junction had 6 bases not matched to a gene; V was cut back by 1 base and J by 1 base. Germline assignment: CDR1 SGHVS and CDR2 FNYEAQ. The length of the CDR3 is 18 residues.

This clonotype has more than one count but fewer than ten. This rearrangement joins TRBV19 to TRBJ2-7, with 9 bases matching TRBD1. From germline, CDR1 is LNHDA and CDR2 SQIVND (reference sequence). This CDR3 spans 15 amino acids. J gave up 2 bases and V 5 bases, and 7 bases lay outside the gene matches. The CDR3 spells CASSPGQGLTYEQYF. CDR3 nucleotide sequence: TGTGCCAGTAGTCCCGGACAGGGGCTAACCTACGAGCAGTACTTC.

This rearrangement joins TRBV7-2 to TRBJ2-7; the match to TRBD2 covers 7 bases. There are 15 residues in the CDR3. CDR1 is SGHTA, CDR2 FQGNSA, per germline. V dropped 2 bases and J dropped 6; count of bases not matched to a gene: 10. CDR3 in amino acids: CASSLFLAATSEQYF. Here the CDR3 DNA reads TGTGCCAGCAGCTTATTCCTAGCGGCGACCTCCGAGCAGTACTTC. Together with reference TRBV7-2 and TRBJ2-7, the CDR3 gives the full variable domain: GAGVSQSPSNKVTEKGKDVELRCDPISGHTALYWYRQSLGQGLEFLIYFQGNSAPDKSGLPSDRFSAERTGGSVSTLTIQRTQQEDSAVYLCASSLFLAATSEQYFGPGTRLTVT.

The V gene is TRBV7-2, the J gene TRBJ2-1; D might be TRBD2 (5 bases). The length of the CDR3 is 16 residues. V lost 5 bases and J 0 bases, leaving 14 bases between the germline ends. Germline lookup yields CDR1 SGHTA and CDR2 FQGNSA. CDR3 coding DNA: TGTGCCAGCAGCGATCCGGGGTCGGGCTCCTACAATGAGCAGTTCTTC. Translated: CASSDPGSGSYNEQFF.